This T cell receptor beta chain was found in a study of T-cell reconstitution after alpha-beta-depleted transplantation in children. A library of TCRbeta sequences, prepared with unique molecular identifiers, was generated. Each CDR3 protein gets one entry after TCRdb re-called the PCR reads with MiXCR. Of some 530,000 distinct CDR3 sequences listed, around 13% are singletons. The CDR3 consists of 14 residues. V was pared by 5 bases and J by 1 base, with 11 bases between. CDR1 and CDR2 (germline): SGHAT, FQDESV (reference sequence). The table lists this clonotype with a few counts. This chain uses TRBV11-1 with TRBJ1-1; TRBD1 might be the D (5 bases). The source of this sequence is a human donor who donated a stem cell graft to a child with combined immunodeficiency. The material sequenced was PBMCs from the stem cell graft donor, taken from the stem cell graft. The CDR3 protein is CASSEDKGNTEAFF. The CDR3 DNA follows: TGTGCCAGCAGCGAGGACAAGGGGAACACTGAAGCTTTCTTT.